This TCR beta chain was observed in a study of T-cell memory formation after mild COVID-19. The study, taken as a whole, reports: Clones which contracted sat mainly in CM and EM if CD4+, and in EMRA if CD8+. Confirmation of SARS-CoV-2 specificity was lacking for second-wave clones peaking day 37.

Comments on this clonotype: The antigen is unknown.

The CDR3 length is 18 residues. J lost 4 bases, V lost 3 bases, and 5 bases had no gene match. UMIs and sample barcodes were carried by the TCR alpha and TCR beta cDNA libraries that 5'RACE produced using constant-segment primers. One entry per CDR3 protein results from TCRdb running MiXCR on the 5' RACE reads. The sample includes about 350,000 distinct CDR3 sequences, under 30% seen only once; the top ten take 13%. V is TRBV12-3 or TRBV12-4 and J is TRBJ2-2; 16 positions match TRBD2. The clonotype comes from an adult woman who had mild COVID-19 (a few samples of this study predate the infection). Cell type and time point are not known. The sequencing input was PBMCs or a T cell subset sorted from them (not recorded which). The CDR3 DNA reads as TGTGCCAGCAGTTTTCAGGGACTAGCGGGAGGGGGCACCGGGGAGCTGTTTTTT. This gives the protein CASSFQGLAGGGTGELFF.